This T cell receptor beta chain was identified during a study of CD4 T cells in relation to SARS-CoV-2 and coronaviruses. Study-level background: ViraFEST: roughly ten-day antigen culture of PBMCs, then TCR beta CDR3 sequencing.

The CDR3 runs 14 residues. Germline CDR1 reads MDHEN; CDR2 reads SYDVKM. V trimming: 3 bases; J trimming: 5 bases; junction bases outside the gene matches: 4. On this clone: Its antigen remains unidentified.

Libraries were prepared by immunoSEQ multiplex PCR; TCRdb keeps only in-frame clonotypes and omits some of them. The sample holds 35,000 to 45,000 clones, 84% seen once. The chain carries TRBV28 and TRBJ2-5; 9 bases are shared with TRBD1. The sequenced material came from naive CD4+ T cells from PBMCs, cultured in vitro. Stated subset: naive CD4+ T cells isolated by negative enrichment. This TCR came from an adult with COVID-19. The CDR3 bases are TGTGCCAGCAGTTTCTCGGGACAGGGTGAGACCCAGTACTTC. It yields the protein CASSFSGQGETQYF.